The sequence of this T cell receptor (beta chain) was determined in a study of cytomegalovirus exposure and HLA in healthy donors. Study-wide points: TCR beta chain V- and J-gene trimming was linked, in a later analysis, to a missense variant in DCLRE1C. A list of 150 or so TCR beta chains associated with cytomegalovirus was given. Sequencing depth across donors, presence/absence analyses assumed, was roughly uniform.

Details on this clone: Its antigen is unknown.

The PCR employed 60 Vbeta primers together with 13 Jbeta primers. TCRdb's table, derived via immunoSEQ multiplex PCR, lists solely in-frame clones and lacks some. The sample carries 60,000 to 70,000 clones, approximately 58% recorded once. The V end lost 6 bases, the J end lost 5 bases, and 5 bases lay between the germline ends. Germline CDR1 reads LNHDA; CDR2 reads SQIVND (reference sequence). The CDR3 is 10 residues long. The chain is built from TRBV19 and TRBJ2-7; no clear D gene. Material for sequencing was PBMCs. The receptor was isolated from a woman aged 45-65 years in good health and CMV-seronegative. Written as DNA, the CDR3 is TGTGCCAGTAGACACCACGAGCAGTACTTC. Its translation: CASRHHEQYF. Full variable domain (missing parts from reference TRBV19 and TRBJ2-7): DGGITQSPKYLFRKEGQNVTLSCEQNLNHDAMYWYRQDPGQGLRLIYYSQIVNDFQKGDIAEGYSVSREKKESFPLTVTSAQKNPTAFYLCASRHHEQYFGPGTRLTVT.